These 2 T cell receptor beta chains were all obtained from the same sample, sequenced in a study of T cell responses to AZD1222 COVID-19 vaccine. Only in-frame clones appear in the TCRdb table, and some are missing; sequencing was by immunoSEQ multiplex PCR. The sample has 200,000 or so clones, 80% to 90% seen once. Sequencing used peripheral blood, obtained on day 0 of AZD1222 vaccination. These TCRs come from an adult in good health.

J is TRBJ2-7 and V is TRBV5-1, with a possible D match to TRBD1 (6 bases). With 2 bases removed from V and 6 bases from J, the gap between germline ends came to 21 bases. The CDR3 is made up of 16 amino acids. CDR1 is SGHRS and CDR2 is YFSETQ in the germline V gene. This chain's CDR3 is CASSFTGTTRTAEQYF. The CDR3 bases are TGCGCCAGCAGCTTTACCGGGACAACACGAACGGCCGAGCAGTACTTC.

V usage is TRBV4-3 and J usage is TRBJ1-5; unclear D gene. The CDR3 is 15 residues long. Trimming stripped 0 bases from V and 1 base from J, with 7 bases between. The germline V gene has CDR1 LGHNA and CDR2 YSLEER. CDR3 DNA: TGCGCCAGCAGCCAAGATAGCAGAAGCAATCAGCCCCAGCATTTT. Translating it yields CASSQDSRSNQPQHF.